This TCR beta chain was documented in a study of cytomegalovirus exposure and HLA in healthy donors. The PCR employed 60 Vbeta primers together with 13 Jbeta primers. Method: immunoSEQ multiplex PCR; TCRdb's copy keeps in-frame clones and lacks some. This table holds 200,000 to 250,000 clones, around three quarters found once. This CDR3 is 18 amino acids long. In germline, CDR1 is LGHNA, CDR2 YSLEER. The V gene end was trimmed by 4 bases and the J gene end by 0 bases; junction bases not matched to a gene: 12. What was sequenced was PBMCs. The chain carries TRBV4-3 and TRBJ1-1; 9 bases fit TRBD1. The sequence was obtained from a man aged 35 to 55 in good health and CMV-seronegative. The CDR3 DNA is TGCGCCAGCAGCCTCGCCCCCATACAGGGGGCCATGAACACTGAAGCTTTCTTT. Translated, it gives CASSLAPIQGAMNTEAFF.